This T cell receptor beta chain emerged from a study of graft-versus-host responses after intestinal transplantation. Background on the study: Induction with anti-thymocyte globulin, then tacrolimus and steroids for roughly three years, was given to all recipients. Findings of the study overall: Marrow from the recipient contained GvH clones, some of which had appeared first in ileum or blood. In patients with graft-donor T cell macrochimerism, allograft graft-versus-host to host-versus-graft clonal ratios were high.

Investigators treated the graft tissue so that it released intraepithelial and lamina propria lymphocytes. Sequencing was performed with immunoSEQ multiplex PCR; in TCRdb, only in-frame clones are kept and a portion is missing. Among 15,000 to 20,000 clones listed, roughly 84% were seen once. J lost 1 base, V lost 7 bases, and 1 base had no gene match. This CDR3 is 14 amino acids long. CDR1 and CDR2 (germline): ENHRY, SYGVKD. Note on this clone: Its antigen is unknown.

Sequencing was performed on ileum tissue, taken about 86 weeks after intestinal transplantation. The chain carries TRBV10-3 and TRBJ2-2, with 9 positions matching TRBD2. This receptor was obtained from a human patient who received an intestinal transplant, so some T cells may come from the graft donor. The CDR3 spells CAIKRGENTGELFF. CDR3 DNA sequence: TGTGCCATCAAGCGGGGGGAGAACACCGGGGAGCTGTTTTTT.